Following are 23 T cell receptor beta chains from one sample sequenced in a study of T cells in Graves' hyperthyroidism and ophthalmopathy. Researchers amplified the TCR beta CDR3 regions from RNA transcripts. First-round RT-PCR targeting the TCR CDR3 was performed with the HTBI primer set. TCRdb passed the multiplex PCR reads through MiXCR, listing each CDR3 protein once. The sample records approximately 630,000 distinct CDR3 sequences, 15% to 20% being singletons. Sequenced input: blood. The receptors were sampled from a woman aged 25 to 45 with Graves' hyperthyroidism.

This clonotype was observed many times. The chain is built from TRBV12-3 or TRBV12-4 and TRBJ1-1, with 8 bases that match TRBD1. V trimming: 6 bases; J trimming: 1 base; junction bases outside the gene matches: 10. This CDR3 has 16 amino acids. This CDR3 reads CASRFGEGQGNTEAFF. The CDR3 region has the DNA TGTGCCAGCAGGTTTGGTGAAGGACAGGGGAACACTGAAGCTTTCTTT.

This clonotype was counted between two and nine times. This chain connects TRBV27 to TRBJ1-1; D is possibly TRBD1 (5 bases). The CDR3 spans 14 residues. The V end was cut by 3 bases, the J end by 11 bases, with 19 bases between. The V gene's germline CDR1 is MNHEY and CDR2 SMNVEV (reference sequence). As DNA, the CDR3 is TGTGCCAGCAGTTTCATCCCCCCCCAGGGTAGGGCTTTCTTT. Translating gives CASSFIPPQGRAFF.

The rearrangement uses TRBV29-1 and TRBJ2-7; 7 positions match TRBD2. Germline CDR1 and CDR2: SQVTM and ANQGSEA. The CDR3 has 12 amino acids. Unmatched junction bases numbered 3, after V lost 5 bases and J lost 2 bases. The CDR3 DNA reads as TGCAGCGTTCTTGGGAGGGCCTACGAGCAGTACTTC. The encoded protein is CSVLGRAYEQYF.

This CDR3 is CASSPLRSRPDGYTF. The CDR3 DNA reads as TGTGCCAGTAGTCCCCTGAGAAGCCGGCCCGATGGCTACACCTTC. This chain joins TRBV19 and TRBJ1-2; D call uncertain. Germline V gene data show CDR1 as LNHDA and CDR2 as SQIVND (reference sequence). The germline V and J ends were trimmed by 5 bases and 6 bases, with 19 bases remaining between them. This CDR3 has 15 residues.

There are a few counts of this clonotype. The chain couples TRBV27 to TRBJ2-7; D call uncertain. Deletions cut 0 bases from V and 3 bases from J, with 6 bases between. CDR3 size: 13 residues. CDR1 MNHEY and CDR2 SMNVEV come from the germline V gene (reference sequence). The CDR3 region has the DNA TGTGCCAGCAGTTTATCGATGGACTACGAGCAGTACTTC. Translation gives CASSLSMDYEQYF.

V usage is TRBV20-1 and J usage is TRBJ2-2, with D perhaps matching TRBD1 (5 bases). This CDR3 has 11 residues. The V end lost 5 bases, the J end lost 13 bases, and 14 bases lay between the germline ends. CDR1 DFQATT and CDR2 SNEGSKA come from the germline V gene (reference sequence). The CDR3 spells CSAGAPGWLFF. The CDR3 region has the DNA TGCAGTGCTGGGGCCCCAGGGTGGCTGTTTTTT.

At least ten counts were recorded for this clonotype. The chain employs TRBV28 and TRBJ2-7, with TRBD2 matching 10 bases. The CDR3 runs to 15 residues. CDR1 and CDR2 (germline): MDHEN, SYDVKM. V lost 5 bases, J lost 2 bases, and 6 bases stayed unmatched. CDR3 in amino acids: CASSLTSGKTYEQYF. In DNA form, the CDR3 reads TGTGCCAGCAGTCTTACTAGCGGGAAGACCTACGAGCAGTACTTC.

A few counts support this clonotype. The CDR3 spells CASRVGDTSYNEQFF. The CDR3 nucleotides read TGTGCCAGCAGGGTGGGGGATACATCCTACAATGAGCAGTTCTTC. This sequence joins TRBV5-5 and TRBJ2-1, with D perhaps being TRBD1 or TRBD2 (5 bases each). This CDR3 contains 15 residues. CDR1 and CDR2 (germline): SGHKS, YYEKEE (reference sequence). Trimming shortened V by 5 bases and J by 1 base, and 13 bases separated the two germline ends. Filled out from reference TRBV5-5 and TRBJ2-1, the complete variable domain reads DAGVTQSPTHLIKTRGQQVTLRCSPISGHKSVSWYQQVLGQGPQFIFQYYEKEERGRGNFPDRFSARQFPNYSSELNVNALLLGDSALYLCASRVGDTSYNEQFFGPGTRLTVL.

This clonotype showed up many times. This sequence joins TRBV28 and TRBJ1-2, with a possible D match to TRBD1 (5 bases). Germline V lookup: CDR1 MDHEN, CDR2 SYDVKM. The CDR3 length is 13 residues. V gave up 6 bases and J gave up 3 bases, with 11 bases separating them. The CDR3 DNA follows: TGTGCCAGCAGGTCGACAGCGGACTATGGCTACACCTTC. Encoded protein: CASRSTADYGYTF.

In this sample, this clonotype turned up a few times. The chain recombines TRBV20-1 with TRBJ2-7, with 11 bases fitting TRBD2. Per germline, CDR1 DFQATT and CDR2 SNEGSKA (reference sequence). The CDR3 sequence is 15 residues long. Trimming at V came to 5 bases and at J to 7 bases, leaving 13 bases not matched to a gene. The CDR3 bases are TGCAGTGCTGAACCTTTAGCGGGAGGGCCGGGGGAGCAGTACTTC. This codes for CSAEPLAGGPGEQYF.

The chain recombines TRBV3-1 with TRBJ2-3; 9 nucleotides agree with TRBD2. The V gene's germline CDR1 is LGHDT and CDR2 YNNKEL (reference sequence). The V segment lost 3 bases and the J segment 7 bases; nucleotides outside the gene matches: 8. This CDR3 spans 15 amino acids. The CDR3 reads CASSQGREGRNTQYF. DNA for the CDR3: TGTGCCAGCAGCCAGGGGCGGGAGGGTAGGAATACGCAGTATTTT.

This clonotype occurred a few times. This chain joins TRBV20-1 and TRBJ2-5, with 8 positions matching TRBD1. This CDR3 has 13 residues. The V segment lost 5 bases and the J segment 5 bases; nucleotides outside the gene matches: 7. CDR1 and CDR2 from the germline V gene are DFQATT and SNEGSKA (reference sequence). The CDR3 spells CSAQMTGVETQYF. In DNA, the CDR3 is TGCAGTGCTCAAATGACAGGGGTGGAGACCCAGTACTTC.

CDR3 sequence reads: CASSRLAENYNEQFF. The CDR3 DNA is TGTGCCAGCAGTCGACTAGCGGAGAACTACAATGAGCAGTTCTTC. This sequence joins TRBV6-1 and TRBJ2-1; 9 bases are shared with TRBD2. Germline CDR1 reads MNHNS; CDR2 reads SASEGT. Trimming at V came to 5 bases and at J to 3 bases, leaving 5 bases not matched to a gene. The CDR3 is made up of 15 amino acids.

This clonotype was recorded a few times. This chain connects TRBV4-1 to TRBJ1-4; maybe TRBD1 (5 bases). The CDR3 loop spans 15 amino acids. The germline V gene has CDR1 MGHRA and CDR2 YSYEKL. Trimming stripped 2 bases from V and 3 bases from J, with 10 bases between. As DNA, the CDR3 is TGCGCCAGCAGCCAACGGGACTTCGCTAATGAAAAACTGTTTTTT. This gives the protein CASSQRDFANEKLFF.

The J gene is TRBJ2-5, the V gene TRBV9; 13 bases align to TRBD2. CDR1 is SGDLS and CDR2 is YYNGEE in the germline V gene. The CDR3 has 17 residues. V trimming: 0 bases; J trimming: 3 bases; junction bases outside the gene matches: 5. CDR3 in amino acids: CASSVGLAGGRKETQYF. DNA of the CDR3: TGTGCCAGCAGCGTAGGACTAGCGGGAGGTAGGAAAGAGACCCAGTACTTC.

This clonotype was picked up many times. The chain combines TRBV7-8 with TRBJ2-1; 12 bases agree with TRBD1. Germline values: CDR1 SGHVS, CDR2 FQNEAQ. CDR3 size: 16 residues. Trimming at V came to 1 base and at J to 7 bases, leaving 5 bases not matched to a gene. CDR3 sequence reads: CASSLGGTGGSNEQFF. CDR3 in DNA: TGTGCCAGCAGCTTAGGTGGGACAGGGGGCTCGAATGAGCAGTTCTTC.

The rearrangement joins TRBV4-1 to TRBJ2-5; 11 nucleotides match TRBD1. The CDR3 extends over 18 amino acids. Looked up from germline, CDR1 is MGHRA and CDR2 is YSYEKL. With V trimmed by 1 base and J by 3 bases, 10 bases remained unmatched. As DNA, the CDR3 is TGCGCCAGCAGCCAAGTCCGGACAGGGGGCAGCTGGGAAGAGACCCAGTACTTC. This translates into CASSQVRTGGSWEETQYF.

This chain's CDR3 is CSARDRLQAMNTEAFF. The CDR3 DNA sequence: TGCAGTGCTAGAGATCGTTTACAAGCGATGAACACTGAAGCTTTCTTT. The chain carries TRBV20-1 and TRBJ1-1, with D unclear. V was trimmed by 0 bases and J by 0 bases, leaving 14 bases between them. The CDR3 length is 16 residues. Germline V lookup: CDR1 DFQATT, CDR2 SNEGSKA (reference sequence).

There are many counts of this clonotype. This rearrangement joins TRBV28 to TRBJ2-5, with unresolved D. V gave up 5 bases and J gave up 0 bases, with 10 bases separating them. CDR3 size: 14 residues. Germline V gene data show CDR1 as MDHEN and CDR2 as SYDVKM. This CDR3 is CASSPLNNQETQYF. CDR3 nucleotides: TGTGCCAGCAGTCCTCTTAACAACCAAGAGACCCAGTACTTC. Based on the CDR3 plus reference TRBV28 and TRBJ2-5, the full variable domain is DVKVTQSSRYLVKRTGEKVFLECVQDMDHENMFWYRQDPGLGLRLIYFSYDVKMKEKGDIPEGYSVSREKKERFSLILESASTNQTSMYLCASSPLNNQETQYFGPGTRLLVL.

CDR3 sequence: CASSLRQGSENSPLHF. The CDR3 DNA reads TGTGCCAGCTCACTCCGACAGGGTAGTGAAAATTCACCCCTCCACTTT. The chain combines TRBV18 with TRBJ1-6; 7 bases map to TRBD1. The CDR3 runs to 16 residues. Germline values: CDR1 KGHSH, CDR2 LQKENI. V gave up 4 bases and J gave up 7 bases; unmatched junction bases: 10.

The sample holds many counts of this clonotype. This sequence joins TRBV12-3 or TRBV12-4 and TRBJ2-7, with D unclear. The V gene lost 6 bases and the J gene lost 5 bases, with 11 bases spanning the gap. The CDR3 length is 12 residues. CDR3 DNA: TGTGCCAGCAGCTCCGGACCCCACGAGCAGTACTTC. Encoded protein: CASSSGPHEQYF.

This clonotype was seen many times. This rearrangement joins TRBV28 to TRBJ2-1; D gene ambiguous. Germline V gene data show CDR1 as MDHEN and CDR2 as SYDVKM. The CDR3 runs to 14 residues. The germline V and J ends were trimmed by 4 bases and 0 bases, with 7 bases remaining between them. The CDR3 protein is CASSSRVSYNEQFF. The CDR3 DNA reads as TGTGCCAGCAGTTCCCGGGTCTCCTACAATGAGCAGTTCTTC. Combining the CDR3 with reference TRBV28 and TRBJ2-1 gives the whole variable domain DVKVTQSSRYLVKRTGEKVFLECVQDMDHENMFWYRQDPGLGLRLIYFSYDVKMKEKGDIPEGYSVSREKKERFSLILESASTNQTSMYLCASSSRVSYNEQFFGPGTRLTVL.

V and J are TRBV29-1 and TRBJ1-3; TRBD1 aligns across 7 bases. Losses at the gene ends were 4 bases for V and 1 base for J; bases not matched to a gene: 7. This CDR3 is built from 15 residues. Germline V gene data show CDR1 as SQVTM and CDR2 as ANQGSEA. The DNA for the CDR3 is TGCAGCGTTGTTACAGGGGATTATTCTGGAAACACCATATATTTT. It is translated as CSVVTGDYSGNTIYF.